The 18 T cell receptor beta chains in this list originate from one sample, sequenced in a study of molecular identifiers for immune sequencing clone quantification. One entry per CDR3 protein, called by TCRdb with MiXCR from the PCR reads. The repertoire holds some 580,000 distinct CDR3 sequences, with less than 30% as singletons. Specimen: naive CD8+ T cells from blood, with Jurkat cell RNA spiked in. The subset is: FACS-sorted CD8+CD4-CCR7+CD45RA+ naive T cells. These receptor sequences come from a human donor in good health. Some libraries in this study had Jurkat cell RNA spiked in.

The rearrangement links TRBV7-9 to TRBJ2-2; unclear D gene. The CDR3 sequence is 16 residues long. The ends were cut back, 1 base at V and 0 bases at J, with 9 bases in the middle. Germline values: CDR1 SEHNR, CDR2 FQNEAQ (reference sequence). The CDR3 sequence: CASSLVGGTNTGELFF. The CDR3 DNA follows: TGTGCCAGCAGCTTAGTGGGCGGAACGAACACCGGGGAGCTGTTTTTT.

Comment on this clonotype: At one of its ends the junction is not consistent with the germline gene, which may arise from a read error. The V gene is TRBV9, the J gene TRBJ2-3; no definite D call. The CDR3 totals 13 residues. Germline values: CDR1 SGDLS, CDR2 YYNGEE. In DNA form, the CDR3 reads TGTGCCAACAATGCGGAATCCACAGATACGCAATATTTT. This sequence encodes CANNAESTDTQYF.

V usage is TRBV20-1 and J usage is TRBJ2-7; possible D gene TRBD1, 5 bases. The CDR3 is made up of 14 amino acids. V was cut by 2 bases and J by 5 bases, with 16 bases left in between. Germline V gene sequence: CDR1 DFQATT, CDR2 SNEGSKA (reference sequence). DNA for the CDR3: TGCAGTGCTAGACATCGACAGCTAACTCACGAGCAGTACTTC. Translated, it gives CSARHRQLTHEQYF.

This clonotype appeared many times. This chain joins TRBV4-1 and TRBJ2-7, with 7 bases identical to TRBD1. V dropped 4 bases and J dropped 4; count of bases not matched to a gene: 4. The CDR3 runs 13 residues. CDR1 is MGHRA and CDR2 is YSYEKL in the germline V gene. The CDR3 DNA reads TGCGCCAGCAGCCGCGGACAGGAATACGAGCAGTACTTC. As protein: CASSRGQEYEQYF.

Points on this clonotype: The germline gene is not matched at one end of the junction; a read error may be the cause. The chain carries TRBV6-5 and TRBJ2-2; weak D call: TRBD2 (6 bases). The CDR3 spans 14 residues. CDR1 is MNHEY and CDR2 is SVGAGI in the germline V gene. CDR3 nucleotide sequence: TGTGCCAGCAGTTACTCCATGACGCCCGGGGGGCTGTTTTTT. It is translated as CASSYSMTPGGLFF.

In regard to this clonotype: This sequence may be a read error, since a much larger clone differs from it by one base. The genes are TRBV30 and TRBJ2-1; weak D call: TRBD2 (6 bases). Germline CDR1 GTSNPN, CDR2 SVGIG (reference sequence). This CDR3 region has 12 residues. The CDR3 DNA follows: TGTGCCCGGAGTAATAGCGGTAATGAGCAGTTCTTC. Amino acids: CARSNSGNEQFF.

This clonotype showed up just a few times. The gene calls are TRBV25-1 and TRBJ1-1; no firm D call. CDR1 and CDR2 from the germline V gene are MGHDK and SYGVNS. V lost 1 base and J 7 bases, leaving 4 bases between the germline ends. There are 11 residues in the CDR3. The DNA for the CDR3 is TGTGCCAGCAGTGAATTCGGTGAAGCTTTCTTT. Translating it yields CASSEFGEAFF.

Points on this clonotype: A much larger clonotype is one base distant, so this may be a read error. The chain couples TRBV19 to TRBJ2-3, with D perhaps assigned TRBD1 or TRBD2 (5 bases each). The CDR3 runs 12 residues. Germline CDR1 is LNHDA and CDR2 is SQIVND (reference sequence). CDR3 residues: CASSNPPGTQCF. The DNA of the CDR3 is TGTGCCAGTAGTAACCCCCCCGGGACGCAGTGTTTT.

This clonotype was seen at least ten times. V and J are TRBV20-1 and TRBJ2-3; possible D gene TRBD2, 6 bases. The V gene lost 0 bases and the J gene lost 6 bases, with 22 bases spanning the gap. This CDR3 is built from 17 residues. CDR1 is DFQATT, CDR2 SNEGSKA, per germline (reference sequence). In nucleotides, the CDR3 is TGCAGTGCTAGAGATCTTGCGGGGTCCTCCATCAGGGATACGCAGTATTTT. It specifies CSARDLAGSSIRDTQYF.

This clonotype was seen repeatedly, ten times or more. This chain uses TRBV2 with TRBJ1-4, with a weak D call TRBD1 (5 bases). CDR1 and CDR2 (germline): SNHLY, FYNNEI. V shed 2 bases and J shed 4 bases, with 17 bases lying between them. CDR3 length: 17 residues. The CDR3 bases are TGTGCCAGCAGTGAATGGGGGTCACGTTTTATTAATGAAAAACTGTTTTTT. Translation gives CASSEWGSRFINEKLFF. The variable domain in full, completed from reference TRBV2 and TRBJ1-4, reads EPEVTQTPSHQVTQMGQEVILRCVPISNHLYFYWYRQILGQKVEFLVSFYNNEISEKSEIFDDQFSVERPDGSNFTLKIRSTKLEDSAMYFCASSEWGSRFINEKLFFGSGTQLSVL.

The table lists this clonotype with a few counts. The chain combines TRBV6-5 with TRBJ2-6; D unclear. The germline V gene has CDR1 MNHEY and CDR2 SVGAGI. V was clipped by 2 bases and J by 0 bases, with 11 bases between them. This CDR3 region has 17 residues. Here the CDR3 DNA reads TGTGCCAGCAGTTACGGTGGACGGTACTCTGGGGCCAACGTCCTGACTTTC. Amino acids: CASSYGGRYSGANVLTF.

There are a few counts of this clonotype. This CDR3 is missing its conserved last phenylalanine or tryptophan, likely due to a read error. The chain combines TRBV27 with TRBJ1-1; D unclear. V gave up 5 bases and J gave up 0 bases, with 10 bases separating them. The CDR3 is made up of 14 amino acids. CDR1 and CDR2 from the germline V gene are MNHEY and SMNVEV (reference sequence). CDR3 amino acids: CASSPSRLNTEAFS. The CDR3 bases are TGTGCCAGCAGTCCGTCACGGCTGAACACTGAAGCTTTCTCT.

In the case of this clonotype: One end of the junction varies from germline; a read error may be responsible. The J gene is TRBJ2-5, the V gene TRBV3-1; TRBD2 aligns across 12 bases. CDR1 LGHDT and CDR2 YNNKEL come from the germline V gene (reference sequence). This CDR3 is built from 17 residues. Here the CDR3 reads CAGSQVASGGAIETQYF. The CDR3 DNA reads TGTGCCGGCAGCCAAGTTGCTAGCGGGGGGGCCATCGAGACCCAGTACTTC.

This clonotype has a count of ten or more. This chain uses TRBV7-9 with TRBJ1-4; D not certain. The CDR3 spans 13 residues. The germline V gene has CDR1 SEHNR and CDR2 FQNEAQ (reference sequence). Trimming took off 5 bases at V and 8 bases at J, with 12 bases between the two ends. Here the CDR3 DNA reads TGTGCCAGCAGCCCCGACGCCGGAGAAAAACTGTTTTTT. It specifies CASSPDAGEKLFF.

Worth noting for this clonotype: With a much larger clone just one base away, this may be a read error. The V and J genes are TRBV19 and TRBJ2-2; D not resolved. Trimming cost V 7 bases and J 10 bases, with 10 bases left between them. The CDR3 sequence is 11 residues long. Germline V gene sequence: CDR1 LNHDA, CDR2 SQIVND (reference sequence). The DNA of the CDR3 is TGTGCCAGTACCCTAGGCGTGGAGCTGTTTTTT. Translating it yields CASTLGVELFF.

As for this clonotype: A read error may explain this, as a much larger clone is one base away. This chain links TRBV20-1 with TRBJ1-2; D call uncertain. Germline V lookup: CDR1 DFQATT, CDR2 SNEGSKA (reference sequence). The CDR3 length is 13 residues. CDR3 nucleotides: TGCAGTGCTAACCCTATACAGAGCTATGGCTACGCCTTC. This translates into CSANPIQSYGYAF.

Points on this clonotype: Germline is not matched at one junction end, which may reflect a read error. This chain joins TRBV19 and TRBJ1-5; D remains unclear. From germline, CDR1 is LNHDA and CDR2 SQIVND (reference sequence). CDR3 size: 14 residues. CDR3 in amino acids: CASSATGLNQHQHF. CDR3 nucleotide sequence: TGTGCCAGTAGTGCCACGGGATTGAATCAGCACCAGCATTTT. Full variable domain (remainder filled in from reference TRBV19 and TRBJ1-5): DGGITQSPKYLFRKEGQNVTLSCEQNLNHDAMYWYRQDPGQGLRLIYYSQIVNDFQKGDIAEGYSVSREKKESFPLTVTSAQKNPTAFYLCASSATGLNQHQHFGDGTRLSIL.

This clonotype was picked up a small number of times. The J gene is TRBJ2-5, the V gene TRBV12-3 or TRBV12-4; 10 bases match TRBD1. CDR3 size: 17 residues. V lost 6 bases, J lost 4 bases, and 14 bases stayed unmatched. CDR3 DNA: TGTGCCAGCAGCCACACACCGGGACAGGGGATAGGAGAGACCCAGTACTTC. Amino acids: CASSHTPGQGIGETQYF.